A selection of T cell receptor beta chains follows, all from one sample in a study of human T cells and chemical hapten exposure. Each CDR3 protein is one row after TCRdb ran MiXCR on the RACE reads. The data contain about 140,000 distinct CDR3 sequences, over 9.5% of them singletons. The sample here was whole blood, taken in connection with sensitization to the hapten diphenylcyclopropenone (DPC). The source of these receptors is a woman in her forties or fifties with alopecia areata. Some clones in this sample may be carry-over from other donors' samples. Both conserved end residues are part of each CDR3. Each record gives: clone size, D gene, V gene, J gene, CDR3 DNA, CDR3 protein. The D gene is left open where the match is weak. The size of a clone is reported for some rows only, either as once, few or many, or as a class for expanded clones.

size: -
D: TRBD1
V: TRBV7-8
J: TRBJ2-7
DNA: TGTGCCAGCAGCTTAGATGGGACAGGGTGGGGCGAGCAGTACTTC
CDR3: CASSLDGTGWGEQYF

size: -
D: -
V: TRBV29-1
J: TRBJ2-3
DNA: TGCAGCGTTGAAGTATCTGGAAGCACAGATACGCAGTATTTT
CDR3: CSVEVSGSTDTQYF

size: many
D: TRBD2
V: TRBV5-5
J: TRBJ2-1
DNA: TGTGCCAGCAGCCATCCCGGGACTAGTTACAATGAGCAGTTCTTC
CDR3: CASSHPGTSYNEQFF

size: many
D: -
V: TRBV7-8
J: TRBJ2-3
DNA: TGTGCCAGCAGAGGGCATAGCACAGATACGCAGTATTTT
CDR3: CASRGHSTDTQYF

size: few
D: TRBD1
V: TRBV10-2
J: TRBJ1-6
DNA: TGCGCCAGCAGCGGTACCGGGACAGTAGGTTCACCCCTCCACTTT
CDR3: CASSGTGTVGSPLHF

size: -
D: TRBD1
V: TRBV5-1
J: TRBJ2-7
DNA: TGCGCCAGCAGCGTTGGACAGGGGGCGTCCTACGAGCAGTACTTC
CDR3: CASSVGQGASYEQYF

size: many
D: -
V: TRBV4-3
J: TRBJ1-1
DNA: TGCGCCAGCAGCCAAGGACTAGGGGTTGGAAGCACTGAAGCTTTCTTT
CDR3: CASSQGLGVGSTEAFF

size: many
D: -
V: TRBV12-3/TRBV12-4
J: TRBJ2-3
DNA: TGTGCCAGCGCCCCGGGGGATGGCGGGCGGGATACGCAGTATTTT
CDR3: CASAPGDGGRDTQYF

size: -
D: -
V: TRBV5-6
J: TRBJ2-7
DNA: TGTGCCAGCACCTTCTTCGGGGTAGGAGGGAACTACGAGCAGTACTTC
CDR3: CASTFFGVGGNYEQYF

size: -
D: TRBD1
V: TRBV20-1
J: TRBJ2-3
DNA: TGCAGTGCTAGAGACGACAGGGGCACAGATACGCAGTATTTT
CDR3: CSARDDRGTDTQYF

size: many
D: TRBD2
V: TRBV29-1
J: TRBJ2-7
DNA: TGCAGCGTTGGGGCTAGCGGGAGTCTTGGGCAGTACTTC
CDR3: CSVGASGSLGQYF

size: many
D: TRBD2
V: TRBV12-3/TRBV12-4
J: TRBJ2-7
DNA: TGTGCCAGCAGTTTAGGGCTAGCGGGAGTCTACGAGCAGTACTTC
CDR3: CASSLGLAGVYEQYF

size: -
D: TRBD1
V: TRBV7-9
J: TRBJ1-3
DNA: TGTGCCAGCAGCTCTACAGGGGCCCTCTCTGGAAACACCATATATTTT
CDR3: CASSSTGALSGNTIYF

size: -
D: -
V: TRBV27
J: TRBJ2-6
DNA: TGTGCCAGCAGTTTGACAGGCCATGGGGCCAACGTCCTGACTTTC
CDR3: CASSLTGHGANVLTF

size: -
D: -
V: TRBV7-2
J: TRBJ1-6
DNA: TGTGCCAGCAGCCCCCGAACGACAGCCGGCGCACCCCTCCACTTT
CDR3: CASSPRTTAGAPLHF

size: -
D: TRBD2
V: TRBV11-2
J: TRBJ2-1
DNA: TGTGCCAGCAGCCCAAGGACTAGCGGCTCCTACAATGAGCAGTTCTTC
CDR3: CASSPRTSGSYNEQFF

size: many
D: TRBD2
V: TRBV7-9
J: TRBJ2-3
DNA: TGTGCCAGCAGCTTAGTACCCAGCGGGAATACGCAGTATTTT
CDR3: CASSLVPSGNTQYF

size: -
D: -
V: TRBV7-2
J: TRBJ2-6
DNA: TGTGCCAGCAGTAAGGTAGAGTTCGGGGCCAACGTCCTGACTTTC
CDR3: CASSKVEFGANVLTF

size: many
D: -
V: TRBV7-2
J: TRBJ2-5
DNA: TGTGCCAGCAGCCTGGGAGCTTGGGGGGAGACCCAGTACTTC
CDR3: CASSLGAWGETQYF

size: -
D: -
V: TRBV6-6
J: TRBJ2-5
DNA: TGTGCCGGCAGTTACTCGGCGGGGGAGACCCAGTACTTC
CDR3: CAGSYSAGETQYF

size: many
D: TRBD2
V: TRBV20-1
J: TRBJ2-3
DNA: TGCAGTGCCCGGGGGGGAGCGACTAGCACAGATACGCAGTATTTT
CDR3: CSARGGATSTDTQYF

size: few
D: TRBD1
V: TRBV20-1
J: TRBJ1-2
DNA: TGCAGTGCGGTGCCCAGGGGGCTGGCGTACGGCTACACCTTC
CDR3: CSAVPRGLAYGYTF

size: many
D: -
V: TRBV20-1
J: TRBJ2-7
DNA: TGCAGTGCTAACAGGGTCTCCTACGAGCAGTACTTC
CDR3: CSANRVSYEQYF

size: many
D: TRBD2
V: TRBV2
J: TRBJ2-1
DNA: TGTGCCAGCCCACGGCTAGCGGGATACAATGAGCAGTTCTTC
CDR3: CASPRLAGYNEQFF